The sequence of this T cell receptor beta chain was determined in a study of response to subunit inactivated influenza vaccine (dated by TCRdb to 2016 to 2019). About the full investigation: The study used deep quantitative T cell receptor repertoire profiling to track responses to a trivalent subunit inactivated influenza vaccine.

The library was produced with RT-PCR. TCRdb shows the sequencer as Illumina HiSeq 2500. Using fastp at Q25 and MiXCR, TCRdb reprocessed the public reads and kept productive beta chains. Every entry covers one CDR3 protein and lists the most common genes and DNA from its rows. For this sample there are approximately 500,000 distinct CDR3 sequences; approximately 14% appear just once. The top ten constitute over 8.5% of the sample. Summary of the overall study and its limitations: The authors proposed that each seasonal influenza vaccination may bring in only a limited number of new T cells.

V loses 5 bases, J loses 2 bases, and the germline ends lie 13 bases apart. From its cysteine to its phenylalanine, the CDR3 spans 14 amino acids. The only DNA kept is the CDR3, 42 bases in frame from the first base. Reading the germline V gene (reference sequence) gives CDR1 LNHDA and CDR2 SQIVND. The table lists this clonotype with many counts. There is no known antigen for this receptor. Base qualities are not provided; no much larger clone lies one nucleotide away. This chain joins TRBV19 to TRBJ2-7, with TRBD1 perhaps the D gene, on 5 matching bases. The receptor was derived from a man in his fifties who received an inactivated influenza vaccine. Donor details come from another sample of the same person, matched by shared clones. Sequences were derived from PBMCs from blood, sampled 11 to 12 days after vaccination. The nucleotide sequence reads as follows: TGTGCCAGTAGTTTGACAGTGCCGGCCTACGAGCAGTACTTC. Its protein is CASSLTVPAYEQYF.